Presented here are 19 T cell receptor beta chains from one specimen sequenced in a study of shared clonotypes between healthy human individuals. Generated by immunoSEQ multiplex PCR, the TCRdb table keeps only in-frame clones and is missing some. The profile shows 740,000 or so clones, approximately 73% of them singletons. The sequenced sample consisted of memory CD4+ T cells sorted from blood. The subset denotes: CD45RA-negative fraction. The receptors were sampled from a woman aged 30 to 39 in good health.

V gene TRBV6-4 combines with J gene TRBJ2-3, with 9 bases that match TRBD2. This CDR3 has 15 amino acids. With 0 bases clipped from V and 6 bases from J, the junction kept 4 bases outside the gene matches. CDR1 is MRHNA, CDR2 SNTAGT, per germline. CDR3 sequence: CASSDSSSGSDTQYF. CDR3 DNA: TGTGCCAGCAGTGACTCGAGTAGCGGGAGTGATACGCAGTATTTT.

This CDR3 reads CASSSWTPNTGELFF. In DNA form, the CDR3 reads TGTGCCAGCAGCAGTTGGACCCCGAACACCGGGGAGCTGTTTTTT. The chain joins TRBV6-1 to TRBJ2-2; D is undetermined. Germline loops: CDR1 MNHNS, CDR2 SASEGT. The CDR3 extends over 15 amino acids. Trimming pared 6 bases from V and 0 bases from J, leaving 11 bases between.

This clone occurred a few times. The chain couples TRBV27 to TRBJ1-2; TRBD1 is a possible D gene (5 bases). Germline V gene sequence: CDR1 MNHEY, CDR2 SMNVEV (reference sequence). Trimming shortened V by 6 bases and J by 9 bases, and 11 bases separated the two germline ends. The CDR3 spans 11 residues. CDR3 amino acids: CASRGDGRYTF. CDR3 coding DNA: TGTGCCAGCAGAGGGGACGGTCGCTACACCTTC.

This clone appeared once. Here the CDR3 DNA reads TGTGCCAGCAGCTCATATCAGGGACAAGGGGCTTTCTTT. Its translation: CASSSYQGQGAFF. The V call is TRBV13, the J call TRBJ1-1; tentatively, D is TRBD1 (6 bases). The V and J ends lost 4 bases and 11 bases respectively, with 17 bases between them. Germline V lookup: CDR1 PRHDT, CDR2 FYEKMQ (reference sequence). This CDR3 contains 13 residues.

The V and J genes are TRBV30 and TRBJ2-5; D is unresolved. V lost 7 bases, J lost 0 bases, and 12 bases lay in between. The CDR3 runs to 13 residues. The germline gives CDR1 GTSNPN, CDR2 SVGIG (reference sequence). The CDR3 is CASNDGYQETQYF. In DNA form, the CDR3 reads TGTGCCTCCAACGACGGGTACCAAGAGACCCAGTACTTC.

The J gene is TRBJ2-7, the V gene TRBV6-5, with a weak D call TRBD2 (6 bases). The V gene lost 5 bases and the J gene lost 4 bases, with 15 bases spanning the gap. The CDR3 runs to 14 residues. Germline CDR1 and CDR2: MNHEY and SVGAGI. This CDR3 is CASSGWRGRYEQYF. In DNA, the CDR3 is TGTGCCAGCAGTGGCTGGAGGGGCCGATACGAGCAGTACTTC.

DNA of the CDR3: TGTGCCAGCAGTTTGAGGGTGGACAGGACTATATTTGGGGAGCTGTTTTTT. Its protein product is CASSLRVDRTIFGELFF. The rearrangement joins TRBV27 to TRBJ2-2; a weak D match, TRBD1 (7 bases). Looked up from germline, CDR1 is MNHEY and CDR2 is SMNVEV (reference sequence). This CDR3 is 17 amino acids long. Deletions cut 3 bases from V and 8 bases from J, with 22 bases between.

Note on this clone: A much larger clone is a single base away; this may be a read error. The rearrangement links TRBV28 to TRBJ1-2; D is unclear. Trimming cost V 1 base and J 5 bases, with 5 bases left between them. Germline values: CDR1 MDHEN, CDR2 SYDVKM. The CDR3 contains 12 residues. Here the CDR3 reads CASSLFGYGYTF. CDR3 in DNA: TGTGCCAGCAGTTTATTTGGTTATGGCTACACCTTC.

V usage is TRBV19 and J usage is TRBJ2-3, with 8 bases fitting TRBD2. CDR1 is LNHDA and CDR2 is SQIVND in the germline V gene (reference sequence). V trimming: 4 bases; J trimming: 0 bases; junction bases outside the gene matches: 6. The CDR3 sequence is 16 residues long. The CDR3, as DNA: TGTGCCAGTAGTAGCAGCGGGAGACCAAGCACAGATACGCAGTATTTT. It specifies CASSSSGRPSTDTQYF.

The V and J genes are TRBV29-1 and TRBJ1-3; 7 bases map to TRBD1. The CDR3 length is 15 residues. CDR1 SQVTM and CDR2 ANQGSEA come from the germline V gene. J was trimmed by 0 bases and V by 4 bases; bases with no gene match: 6. This chain's CDR3 is CSVARSGGSGNTIYF. CDR3 DNA: TGCAGCGTTGCTCGGTCAGGGGGCTCTGGAAACACCATATATTTT. The full variable domain, its missing parts supplied by reference TRBV29-1 and TRBJ1-3, is SAVISQKPSRDICQRGTSLTIQCQVDSQVTMMFWYRQQPGQSLTLIATANQGSEATYESGFVIDKFPISRPNLTFSTLTVSNMSPEDSSIYLCSVARSGGSGNTIYFGEGSWLTVV.

This clone was detected many times. The chain recombines TRBV5-1 with TRBJ2-3; D unresolved. The CDR3 length is 13 residues. Trimming shortened V by 0 bases and J by 5 bases, and 7 bases separated the two germline ends. Germline V gene lookup returns CDR1 SGHRS and CDR2 YFSETQ. Here the CDR3 DNA reads TGCGCCAGCAGCTTGGTAGTTCGAGATACGCAGTATTTT. Its translation is CASSLVVRDTQYF. Combining the CDR3 with reference TRBV5-1 and TRBJ2-3 gives the whole variable domain KAGVTQTPRYLIKTRGQQVTLSCSPISGHRSVSWYQQTPGQGLQFLFEYFSETQRNKGNFPGRFSGRQFSNSRSEMNVSTLELGDSALYLCASSLVVRDTQYFGPGTRLTVL.

With respect to this clone: This sample includes further DNA sequences coding for the same CDR3. The J gene is TRBJ1-2, the V gene TRBV19; TRBD1 might be the D (5 bases). Germline CDR1 LNHDA, CDR2 SQIVND (reference sequence). The V gene lost 2 bases and the J gene lost 5 bases, with 6 bases spanning the gap. The CDR3 length is 12 residues. Written as DNA, the CDR3 is TGTGCCAGTAGTATAAGGGGATATGGCTACACCTTC. Its protein product is CASSIRGYGYTF.

The rearrangement joins TRBV5-1 to TRBJ2-7; 9 bases line up with TRBD2. V dropped 4 bases and J dropped 2; count of bases not matched to a gene: 7. From germline, CDR1 is SGHRS and CDR2 YFSETQ. CDR3 length equals 15 residues. This CDR3 reads CASSASSGKTYEQYF. As DNA, the CDR3 is TGCGCCAGCAGCGCGTCTAGCGGGAAGACCTACGAGCAGTACTTC.

The V gene is TRBV5-8, the J gene TRBJ2-7; 11 bases are a match to TRBD2. Germline V lookup: CDR1 SGHTS, CDR2 YDEGEE. The junction had 11 bases not matched to a gene; V was cut back by 1 base and J by 2 bases. CDR3 length equals 18 residues. The CDR3 protein is CASSLTLAGGMRPYEQYF. The CDR3 DNA sequence: TGTGCCAGCAGCTTGACGCTAGCGGGAGGTATGCGTCCCTACGAGCAGTACTTC.

In its sample, this clone was seen once. This chain links TRBV18 with TRBJ2-3; 7 bases map to TRBD1. The CDR3 extends over 15 amino acids. The germline CDR1 and CDR2 sequences are KGHSH and LQKENI. V dropped 1 base and J dropped 5; count of bases not matched to a gene: 6. CDR3 sequence reads: CASSPRDSEGDTQYF. For the CDR3, the DNA is TGTGCCAGCTCACCACGGGACAGCGAGGGAGATACGCAGTATTTT.

This chain links TRBV18 with TRBJ2-2; TRBD2 aligns across 8 bases. Germline CDR1 and CDR2: KGHSH and LQKENI. Trimming cost V 2 bases and J 2 bases; bases outside gene matches: 1. This CDR3 is built from 15 residues. The CDR3 nucleotides are TGTGCCAGCTCACCAACTAGCGGAAACACCGGGGAGCTGTTTTTT. This gives the protein CASSPTSGNTGELFF.

A few counts support this clone. DNA of the CDR3: TGCGCCAGCAGCCCTCTCAGGGGAACTACGAGGGAGCAGTACTTC. It specifies CASSPLRGTTREQYF. The chain has TRBV4-1 and TRBJ2-7, with D perhaps matching TRBD1 (6 bases). The CDR3 runs to 15 residues. Between the trimmed V and J ends, which lost 4 bases and 7 bases, there was a span of 20 bases. Germline V gene data show CDR1 as MGHRA and CDR2 as YSYEKL.

This clone was seen a single time. This chain links TRBV10-3 with TRBJ2-1; no firm D call. The V and J ends lost 10 bases and 0 bases respectively, with 16 bases between them. CDR1 and CDR2 from the germline V gene are ENHRY and SYGVKD. The CDR3 is 15 amino acids. In DNA form, the CDR3 reads TGTGCCACCGAAACCGGTTCTAACTCCTACAATGAGCAGTTCTTC. Translated: CATETGSNSYNEQFF.

As concerns this clone: A junction boundary mismatches the germline segment, possibly from a read error. V is TRBV28 and J is TRBJ2-7, with a weak D call TRBD1 (5 bases). CDR1 and CDR2 (germline): MDHEN, SYDVKM. This CDR3 contains 16 residues. The CDR3 DNA is TGCGCCAGCAGCCAGCCCTGGGATAAGCAGGGTCACGAGCAGTACTTC. This translates into CASSQPWDKQGHEQYF.